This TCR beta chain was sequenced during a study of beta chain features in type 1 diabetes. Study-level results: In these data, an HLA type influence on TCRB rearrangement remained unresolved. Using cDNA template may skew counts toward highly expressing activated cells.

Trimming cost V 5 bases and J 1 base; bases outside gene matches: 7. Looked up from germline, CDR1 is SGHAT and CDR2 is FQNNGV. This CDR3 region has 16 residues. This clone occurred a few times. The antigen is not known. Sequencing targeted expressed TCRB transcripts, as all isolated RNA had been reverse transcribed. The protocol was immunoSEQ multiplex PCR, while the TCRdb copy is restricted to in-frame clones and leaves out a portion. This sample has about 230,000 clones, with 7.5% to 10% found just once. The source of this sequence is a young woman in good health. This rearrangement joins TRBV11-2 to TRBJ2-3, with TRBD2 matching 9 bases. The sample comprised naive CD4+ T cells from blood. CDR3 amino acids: CASSKLSGGRTDTQYF. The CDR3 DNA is TGTGCCAGCAGCAAACTTAGCGGGGGACGCACAGATACGCAGTATTTT.